This T cell receptor beta chain was captured in a study of identical twins. Study-wide results and limits: Models underestimated how often monozygotic twins shared out-of-frame TCR alpha.

This CDR3 is 18 amino acids long. V shed 1 base and J 5 bases; nucleotides not matched to a gene: 12. The germline V gene has CDR1 KGHDR and CDR2 SFDVKD. Template switching introduced a universal primer site, and the cDNA bore unique molecular identifiers. From the 5' RACE reads, TCRdb called clonotypes with MiXCR, one entry per CDR3 protein. This table has around 490,000 distinct CDR3 sequences, around 15% appearing once. On this clonotype itself: What it binds is unknown.

These data were also reused for a study on yellow fever vaccine responses in identical twins. That work adds: Vaccine-induced T cell responses in twins were reportedly observed to appear partly convergent, partly personalized.

This receptor was identified in a woman younger than 30 in good health. The sample was CD4+ T cells sorted from blood. The rearrangement joins TRBV24-1 to TRBJ2-5; 10 bases align to TRBD2. The CDR3 protein is CATSDFPSPGLALETQYF. CDR3 DNA sequence: TGTGCCACCAGTGATTTTCCGTCACCGGGACTAGCGTTGGAGACCCAGTACTTC.